Sequencing of this T cell receptor beta chain was carried out in a study of T cell clonality in common variable immunodeficiency. The study's findings and limits: Common variable immunodeficiency TCR beta sequences reportedly had fewer deletions and N-nucleotide insertions.

Sequencing input was equivalent genomic DNA from CVID and controls. Some clones are missing from TCRdb's copy, which holds only in-frame ones; the method was immunoSEQ multiplex PCR. The data list 20,000 or so clones, none observed once; 2.5% falls to the top ten. This clone was seen at least ten times. Its specificity is unknown. The CDR3 goes on 3 residues after the read ends, and that part is filled in from the germline J gene. CDR1 is DFQATT, CDR2 SNEGSKA, per germline (reference sequence). CDR3 length equals 11 residues. V dropped 6 bases and J dropped 5 bases, with 10 bases sitting between them. The receptor was derived from a human donor with common variable immunodeficiency. The rearrangement links TRBV20-1 to TRBJ1-1; D unresolved. Sequenced input: peripheral blood mononuclear cells. Partial CDR3 DNA: TGCAGTGCCCTCAGTGAAACTGAA. Amino acids: CSALSETE. The CDR3 as a whole reads CSALSETEAFF.